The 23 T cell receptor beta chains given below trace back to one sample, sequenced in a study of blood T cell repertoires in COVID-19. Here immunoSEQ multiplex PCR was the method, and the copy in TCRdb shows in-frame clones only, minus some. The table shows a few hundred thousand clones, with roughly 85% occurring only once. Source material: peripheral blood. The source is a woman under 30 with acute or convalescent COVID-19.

The CDR3 sequence is CASSEAEETEQYF. The CDR3 DNA reads TGTGCCAGCAGTGAAGCGGAGGAAACAGAGCAGTACTTC. The chain couples TRBV2 to TRBJ2-7; D may be TRBD2 (5 bases). The germline CDR1 and CDR2 sequences are SNHLY and FYNNEI. This CDR3 is 13 amino acids long. Trimming removed 0 bases from V and 7 bases from J, with 10 bases in between.

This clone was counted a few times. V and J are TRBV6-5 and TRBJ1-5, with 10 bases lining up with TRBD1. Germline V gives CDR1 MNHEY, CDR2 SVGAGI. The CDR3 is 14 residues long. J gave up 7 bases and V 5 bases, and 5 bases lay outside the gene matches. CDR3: CASSRQGAGQPQHF. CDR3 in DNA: TGTGCCAGCAGTCGACAGGGGGCCGGACAGCCCCAGCATTTT.

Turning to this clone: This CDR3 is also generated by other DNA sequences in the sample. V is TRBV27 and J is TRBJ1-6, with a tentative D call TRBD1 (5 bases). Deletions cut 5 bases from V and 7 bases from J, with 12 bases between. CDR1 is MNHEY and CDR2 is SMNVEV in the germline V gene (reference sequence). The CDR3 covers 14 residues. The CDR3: CASSLGQGNSPLHF. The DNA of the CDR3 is TGTGCCAGCAGTCTGGGGCAGGGAAATTCACCCCTCCACTTT.

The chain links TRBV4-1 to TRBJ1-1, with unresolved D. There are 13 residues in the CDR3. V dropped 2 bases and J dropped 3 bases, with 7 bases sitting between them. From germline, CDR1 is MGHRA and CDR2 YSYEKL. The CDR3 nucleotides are TGCGCCAGCAGCCAACCTGAGTACACTGAAGCTTTCTTT. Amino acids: CASSQPEYTEAFF.

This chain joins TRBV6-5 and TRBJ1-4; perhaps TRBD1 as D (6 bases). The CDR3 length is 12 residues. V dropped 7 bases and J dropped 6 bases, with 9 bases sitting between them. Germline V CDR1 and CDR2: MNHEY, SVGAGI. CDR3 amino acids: CASKTGYEKLFF. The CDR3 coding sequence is TGTGCCAGCAAAACAGGGTATGAAAAACTGTTTTTT.

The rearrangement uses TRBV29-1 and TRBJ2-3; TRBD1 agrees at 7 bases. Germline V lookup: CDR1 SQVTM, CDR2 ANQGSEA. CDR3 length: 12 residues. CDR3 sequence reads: CGYRGSTDTQYF. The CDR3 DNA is TGCGGATACAGGGGAAGCACAGATACGCAGTATTTT.

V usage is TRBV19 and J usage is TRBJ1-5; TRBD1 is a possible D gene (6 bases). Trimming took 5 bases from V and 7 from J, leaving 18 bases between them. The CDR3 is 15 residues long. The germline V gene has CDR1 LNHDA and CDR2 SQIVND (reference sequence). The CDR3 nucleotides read TGTGCCAGTAGTTATTACAGGGAAATCGGGCAGCCCCAGCATTTT. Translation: CASSYYREIGQPQHF.

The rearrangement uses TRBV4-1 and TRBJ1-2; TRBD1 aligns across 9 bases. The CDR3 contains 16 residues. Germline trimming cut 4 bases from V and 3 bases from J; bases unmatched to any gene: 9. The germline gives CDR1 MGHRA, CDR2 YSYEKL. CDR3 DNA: TGCGCCAGCAGCCCGACCACAGGGGGCCTAGACTATGGCTACACCTTC. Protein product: CASSPTTGGLDYGYTF.

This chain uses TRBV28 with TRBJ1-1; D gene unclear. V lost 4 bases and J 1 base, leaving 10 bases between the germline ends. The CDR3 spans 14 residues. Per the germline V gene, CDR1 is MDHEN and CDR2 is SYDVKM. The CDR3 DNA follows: TGTGCCAGCAGTTCCCACGCAGAGAACACTGAAGCTTTCTTT. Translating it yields CASSSHAENTEAFF.

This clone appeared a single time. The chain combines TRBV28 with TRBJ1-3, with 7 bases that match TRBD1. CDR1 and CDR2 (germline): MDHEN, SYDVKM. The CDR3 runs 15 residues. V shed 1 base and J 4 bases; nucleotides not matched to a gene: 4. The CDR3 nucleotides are TGTGCCAGCAGTTTATTACAGGGGCGAGGAAACACCATATATTTT. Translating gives CASSLLQGRGNTIYF.

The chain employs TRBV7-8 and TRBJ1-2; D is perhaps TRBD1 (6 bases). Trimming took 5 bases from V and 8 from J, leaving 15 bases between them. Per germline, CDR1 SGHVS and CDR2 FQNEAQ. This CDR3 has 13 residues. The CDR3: CASSQTAGEGYTF. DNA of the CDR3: TGTGCCAGCAGCCAGACGGCAGGGGAAGGCTACACCTTC. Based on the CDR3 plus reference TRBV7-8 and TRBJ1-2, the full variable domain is GAGVSQSPRYKVAKRGQDVALRCDPISGHVSLFWYQQALGQGPEFLTYFQNEAQLDKSGLPSDRFFAERPEGSVSTLKIQRTQQEDSAVYLCASSQTAGEGYTFGSGTRLTVV.

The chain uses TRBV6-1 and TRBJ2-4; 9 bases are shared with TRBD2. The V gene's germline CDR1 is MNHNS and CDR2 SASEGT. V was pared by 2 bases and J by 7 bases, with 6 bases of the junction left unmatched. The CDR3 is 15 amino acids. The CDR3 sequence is CASSERRGRVNIQYF. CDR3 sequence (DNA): TGTGCCAGCAGTGAACGTCGCGGGAGGGTTAACATTCAGTACTTC.

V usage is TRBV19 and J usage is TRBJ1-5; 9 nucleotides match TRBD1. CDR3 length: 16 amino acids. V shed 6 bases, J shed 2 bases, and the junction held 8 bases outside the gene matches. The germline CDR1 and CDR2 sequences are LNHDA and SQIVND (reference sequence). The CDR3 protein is CASRQTGGIGNQPQHF. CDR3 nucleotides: TGTGCCAGTAGGCAGACAGGGGGGATTGGCAATCAGCCCCAGCATTTT.

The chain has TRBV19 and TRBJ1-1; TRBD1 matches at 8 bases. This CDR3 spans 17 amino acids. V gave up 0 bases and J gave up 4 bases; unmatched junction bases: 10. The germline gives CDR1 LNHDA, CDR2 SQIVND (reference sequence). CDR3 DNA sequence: TGTGCCAGTAGTATAGAGTGGGGTCGACAGGGGAGCACTGAAGCTTTCTTT. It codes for CASSIEWGRQGSTEAFF. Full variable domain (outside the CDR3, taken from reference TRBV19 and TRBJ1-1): DGGITQSPKYLFRKEGQNVTLSCEQNLNHDAMYWYRQDPGQGLRLIYYSQIVNDFQKGDIAEGYSVSREKKESFPLTVTSAQKNPTAFYLCASSIEWGRQGSTEAFFGQGTRLTVV.

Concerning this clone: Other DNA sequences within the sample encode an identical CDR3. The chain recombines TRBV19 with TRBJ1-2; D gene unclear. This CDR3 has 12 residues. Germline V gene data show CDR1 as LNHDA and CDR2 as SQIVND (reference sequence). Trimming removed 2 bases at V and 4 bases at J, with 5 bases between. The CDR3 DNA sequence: TGTGCCAGTAGTATAAGGAGCTATGGCTACACCTTC. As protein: CASSIRSYGYTF. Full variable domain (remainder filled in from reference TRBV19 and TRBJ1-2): DGGITQSPKYLFRKEGQNVTLSCEQNLNHDAMYWYRQDPGQGLRLIYYSQIVNDFQKGDIAEGYSVSREKKESFPLTVTSAQKNPTAFYLCASSIRSYGYTFGSGTRLTVV.

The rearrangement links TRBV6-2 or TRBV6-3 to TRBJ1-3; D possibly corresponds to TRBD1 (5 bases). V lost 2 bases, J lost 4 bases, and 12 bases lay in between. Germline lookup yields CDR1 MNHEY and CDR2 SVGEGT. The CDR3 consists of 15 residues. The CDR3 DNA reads TGTGCCAGCAGTTACACGGCAGGGATCGGAAACACCATATATTTT. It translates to CASSYTAGIGNTIYF.

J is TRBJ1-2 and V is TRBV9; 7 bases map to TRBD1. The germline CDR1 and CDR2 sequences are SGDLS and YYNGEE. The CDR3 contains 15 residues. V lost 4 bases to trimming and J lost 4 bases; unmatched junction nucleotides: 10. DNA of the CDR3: TGTGCCAGCAGCCCCCGAGGAGGGGGCTTCTATGGCTACACCTTC. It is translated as CASSPRGGGFYGYTF. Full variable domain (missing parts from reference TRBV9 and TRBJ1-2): DSGVTQTPKHLITATGQRVTLRCSPRSGDLSVYWYQQSLDQGLQFLIQYYNGEERAKGNILERFSAQQFPDLHSELNLSSLELGDSALYFCASSPRGGGFYGYTFGSGTRLTVV.

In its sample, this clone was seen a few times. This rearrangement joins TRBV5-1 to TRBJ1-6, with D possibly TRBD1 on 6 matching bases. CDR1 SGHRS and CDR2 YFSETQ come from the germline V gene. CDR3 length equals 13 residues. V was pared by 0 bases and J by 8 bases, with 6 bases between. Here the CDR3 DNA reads TGCGCCAGCAGCTTGGGACAGGATTCACCCCTCCACTTT. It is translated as CASSLGQDSPLHF. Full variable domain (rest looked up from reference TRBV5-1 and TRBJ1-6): KAGVTQTPRYLIKTRGQQVTLSCSPISGHRSVSWYQQTPGQGLQFLFEYFSETQRNKGNFPGRFSGRQFSNSRSEMNVSTLELGDSALYLCASSLGQDSPLHFGNGTRLTVT.

The CDR3 loop reads CASSQDSSRPRETQYF. The DNA of the CDR3 is TGCGCCAGCAGCCAAGATAGTTCACGTCCAAGAGAGACCCAGTACTTC. The gene calls are TRBV4-1 and TRBJ2-5; unclear D gene. CDR1 is MGHRA, CDR2 YSYEKL, per germline. The CDR3 has 16 residues. V lost 0 bases and J lost 4, with 15 bases in between.

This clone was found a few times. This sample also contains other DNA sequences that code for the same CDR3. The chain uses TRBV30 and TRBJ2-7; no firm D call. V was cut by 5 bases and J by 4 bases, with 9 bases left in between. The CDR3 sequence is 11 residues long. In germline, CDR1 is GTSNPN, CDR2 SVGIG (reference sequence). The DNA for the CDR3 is TGTGCCTGGGGGCAGGCGTACGAGCAGTACTTC. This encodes CAWGQAYEQYF.

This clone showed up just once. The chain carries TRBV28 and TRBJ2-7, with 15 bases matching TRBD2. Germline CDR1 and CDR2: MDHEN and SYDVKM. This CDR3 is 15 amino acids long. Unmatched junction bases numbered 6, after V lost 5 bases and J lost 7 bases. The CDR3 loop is CASSGGLAGGREQYF. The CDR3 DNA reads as TGTGCCAGCAGTGGGGGACTAGCGGGAGGTAGGGAGCAGTACTTC. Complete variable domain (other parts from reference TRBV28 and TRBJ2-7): DVKVTQSSRYLVKRTGEKVFLECVQDMDHENMFWYRQDPGLGLRLIYFSYDVKMKEKGDIPEGYSVSREKKERFSLILESASTNQTSMYLCASSGGLAGGREQYFGPGTRLTVT.

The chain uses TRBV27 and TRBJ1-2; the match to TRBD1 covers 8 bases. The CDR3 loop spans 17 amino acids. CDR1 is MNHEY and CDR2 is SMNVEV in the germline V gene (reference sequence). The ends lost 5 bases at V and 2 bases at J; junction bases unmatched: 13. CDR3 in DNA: TGTGCCAGCAGTCGCCGGACAGGGCCTAGTTACAACTATGGCTACACCTTC. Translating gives CASSRRTGPSYNYGYTF.

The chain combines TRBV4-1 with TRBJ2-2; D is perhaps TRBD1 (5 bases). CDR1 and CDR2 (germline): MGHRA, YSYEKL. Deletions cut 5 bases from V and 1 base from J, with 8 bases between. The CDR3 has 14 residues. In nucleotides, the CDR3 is TGCGCCAGCAGCGCACAGGAGAACACCGGGGAGCTGTTTTTT. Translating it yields CASSAQENTGELFF.